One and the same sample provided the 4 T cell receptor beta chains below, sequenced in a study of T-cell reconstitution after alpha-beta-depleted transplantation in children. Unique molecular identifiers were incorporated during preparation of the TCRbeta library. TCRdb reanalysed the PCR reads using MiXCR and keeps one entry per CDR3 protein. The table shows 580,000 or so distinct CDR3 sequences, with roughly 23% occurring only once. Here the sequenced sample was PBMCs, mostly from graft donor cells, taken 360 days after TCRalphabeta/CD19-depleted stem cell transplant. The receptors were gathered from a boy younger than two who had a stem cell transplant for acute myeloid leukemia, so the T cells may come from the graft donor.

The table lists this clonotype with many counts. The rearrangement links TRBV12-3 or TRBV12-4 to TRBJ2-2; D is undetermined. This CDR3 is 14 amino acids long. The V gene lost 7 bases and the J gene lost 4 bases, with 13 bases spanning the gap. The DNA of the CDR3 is TGTGCCAGCACTAGGCGGTACCTCACCGGGGAGCTGTTTTTT. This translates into CASTRRYLTGELFF.

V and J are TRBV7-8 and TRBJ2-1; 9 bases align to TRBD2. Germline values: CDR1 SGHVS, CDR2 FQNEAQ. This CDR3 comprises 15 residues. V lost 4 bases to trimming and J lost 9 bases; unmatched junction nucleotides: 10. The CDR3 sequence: CASSSPASGAREQFF. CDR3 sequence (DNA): TGTGCCAGCAGCTCCCCCGCTAGCGGGGCGCGTGAGCAGTTCTTC.

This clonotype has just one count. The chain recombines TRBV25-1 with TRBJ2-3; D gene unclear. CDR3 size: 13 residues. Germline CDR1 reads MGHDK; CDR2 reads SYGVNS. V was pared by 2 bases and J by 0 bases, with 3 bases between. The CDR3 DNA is TGTGCCAGCAGTGAACTCAGCACAGATACGCAGTATTTT. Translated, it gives CASSELSTDTQYF.

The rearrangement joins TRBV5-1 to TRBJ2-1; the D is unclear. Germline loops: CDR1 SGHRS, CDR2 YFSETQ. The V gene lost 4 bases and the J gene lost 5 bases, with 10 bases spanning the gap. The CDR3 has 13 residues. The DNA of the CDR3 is TGCGCCAGCAGCCTCATTCACGACAATGAGCAGTTCTTC. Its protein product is CASSLIHDNEQFF.